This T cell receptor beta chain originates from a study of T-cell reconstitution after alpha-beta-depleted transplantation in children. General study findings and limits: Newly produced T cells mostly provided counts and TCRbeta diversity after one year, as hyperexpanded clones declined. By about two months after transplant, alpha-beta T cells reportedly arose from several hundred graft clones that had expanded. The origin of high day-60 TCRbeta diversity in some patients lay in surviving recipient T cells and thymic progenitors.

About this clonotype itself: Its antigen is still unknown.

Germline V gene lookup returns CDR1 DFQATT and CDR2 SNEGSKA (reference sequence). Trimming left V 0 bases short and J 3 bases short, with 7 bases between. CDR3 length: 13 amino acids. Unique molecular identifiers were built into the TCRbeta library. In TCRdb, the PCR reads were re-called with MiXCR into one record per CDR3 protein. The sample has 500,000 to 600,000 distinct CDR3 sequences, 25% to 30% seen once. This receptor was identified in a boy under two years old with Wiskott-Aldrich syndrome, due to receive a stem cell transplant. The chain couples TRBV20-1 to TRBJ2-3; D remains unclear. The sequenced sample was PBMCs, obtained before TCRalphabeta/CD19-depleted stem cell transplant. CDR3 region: CSARDLQTDTQYF. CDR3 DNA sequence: TGCAGTGCTAGAGATTTGCAAACAGATACGCAGTATTTT.